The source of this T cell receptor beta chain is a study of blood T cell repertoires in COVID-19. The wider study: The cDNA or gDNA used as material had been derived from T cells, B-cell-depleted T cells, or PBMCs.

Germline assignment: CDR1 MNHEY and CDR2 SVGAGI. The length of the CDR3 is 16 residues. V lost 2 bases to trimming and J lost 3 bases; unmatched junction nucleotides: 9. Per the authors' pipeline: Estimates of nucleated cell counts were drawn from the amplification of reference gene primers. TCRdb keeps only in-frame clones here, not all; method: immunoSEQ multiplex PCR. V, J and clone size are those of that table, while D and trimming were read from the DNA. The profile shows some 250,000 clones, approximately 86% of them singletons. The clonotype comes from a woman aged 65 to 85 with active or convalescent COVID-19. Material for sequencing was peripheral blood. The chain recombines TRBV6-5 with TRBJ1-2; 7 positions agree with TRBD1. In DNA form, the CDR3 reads TGTGCCAGCAGTTACACAGGGGTAAAGGGGCACTATGGCTACACCTTC. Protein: CASSYTGVKGHYGYTF.